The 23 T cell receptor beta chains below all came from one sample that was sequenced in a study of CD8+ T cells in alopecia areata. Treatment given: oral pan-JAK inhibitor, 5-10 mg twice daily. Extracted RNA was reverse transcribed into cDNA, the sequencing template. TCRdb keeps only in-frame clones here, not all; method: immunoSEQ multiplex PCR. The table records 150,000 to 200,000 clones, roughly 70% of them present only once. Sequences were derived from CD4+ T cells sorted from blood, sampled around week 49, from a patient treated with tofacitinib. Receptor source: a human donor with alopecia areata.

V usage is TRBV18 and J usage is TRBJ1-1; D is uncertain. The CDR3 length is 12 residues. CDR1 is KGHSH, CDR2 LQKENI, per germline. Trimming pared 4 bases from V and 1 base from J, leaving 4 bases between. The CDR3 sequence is CASSLPNTEAFF. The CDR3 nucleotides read TGTGCCAGCTCACTCCCGAACACTGAAGCTTTCTTT.

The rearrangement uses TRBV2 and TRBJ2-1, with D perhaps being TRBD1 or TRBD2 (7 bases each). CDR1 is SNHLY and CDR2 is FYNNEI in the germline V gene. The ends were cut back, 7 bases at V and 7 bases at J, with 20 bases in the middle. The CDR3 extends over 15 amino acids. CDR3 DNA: TGTGCCAGCACCGTGACAGGGAGGGGATTGAATGAGCAGTTCTTC. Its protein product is CASTVTGRGLNEQFF.

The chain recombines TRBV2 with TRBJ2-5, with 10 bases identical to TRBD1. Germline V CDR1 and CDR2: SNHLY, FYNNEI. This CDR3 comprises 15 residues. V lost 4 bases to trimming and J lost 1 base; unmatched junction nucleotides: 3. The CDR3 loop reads CASSGRDRGQETQYF. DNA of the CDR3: TGTGCCAGCAGTGGCCGGGACAGGGGCCAAGAGACCCAGTACTTC.

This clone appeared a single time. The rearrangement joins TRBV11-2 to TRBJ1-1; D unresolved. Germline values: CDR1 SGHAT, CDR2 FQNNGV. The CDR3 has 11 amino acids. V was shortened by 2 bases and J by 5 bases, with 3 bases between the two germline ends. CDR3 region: CASSLRTEAFF. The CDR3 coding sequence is TGTGCCAGCAGCTTAAGGACTGAAGCTTTCTTT.

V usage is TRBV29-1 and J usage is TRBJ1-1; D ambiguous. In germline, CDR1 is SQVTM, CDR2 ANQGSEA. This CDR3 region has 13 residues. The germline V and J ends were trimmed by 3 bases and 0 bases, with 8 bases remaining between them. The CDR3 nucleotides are TGCAGCGTTGACAGGCTTTTGAACACTGAAGCTTTCTTT. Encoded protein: CSVDRLLNTEAFF.

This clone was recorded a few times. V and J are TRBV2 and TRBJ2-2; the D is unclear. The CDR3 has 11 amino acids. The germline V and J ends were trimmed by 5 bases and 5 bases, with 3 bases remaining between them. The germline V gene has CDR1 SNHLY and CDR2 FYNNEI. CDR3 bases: TGTGCCAGCAGTCAGACCGGGGAGCTGTTTTTT. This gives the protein CASSQTGELFF.

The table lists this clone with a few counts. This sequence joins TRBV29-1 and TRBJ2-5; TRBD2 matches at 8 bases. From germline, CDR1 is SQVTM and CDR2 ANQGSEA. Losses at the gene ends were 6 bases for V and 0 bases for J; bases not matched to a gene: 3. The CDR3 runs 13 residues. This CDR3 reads CSVPLADQETQYF. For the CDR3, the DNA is TGCAGCGTGCCACTAGCGGACCAAGAGACCCAGTACTTC.

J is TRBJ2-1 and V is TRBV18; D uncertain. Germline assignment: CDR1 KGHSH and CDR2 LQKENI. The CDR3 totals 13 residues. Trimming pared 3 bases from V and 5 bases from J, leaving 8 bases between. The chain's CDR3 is CASSPQVDNEQFF. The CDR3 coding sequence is TGTGCCAGCTCACCCCAGGTTGACAATGAGCAGTTCTTC.

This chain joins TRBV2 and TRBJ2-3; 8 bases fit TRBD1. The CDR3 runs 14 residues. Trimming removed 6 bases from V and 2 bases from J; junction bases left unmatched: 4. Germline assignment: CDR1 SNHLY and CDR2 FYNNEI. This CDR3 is CASRGQGPTDTQYF. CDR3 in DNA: TGTGCCAGCAGAGGACAGGGACCCACAGATACGCAGTATTTT.

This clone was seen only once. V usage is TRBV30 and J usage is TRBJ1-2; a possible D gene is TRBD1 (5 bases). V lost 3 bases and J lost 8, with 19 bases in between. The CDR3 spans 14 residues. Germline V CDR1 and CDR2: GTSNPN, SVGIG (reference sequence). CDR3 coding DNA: TGTGCCTGGAGCCGGCCAGGGATCTCGGGCGGCTACACCTTC. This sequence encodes CAWSRPGISGGYTF.

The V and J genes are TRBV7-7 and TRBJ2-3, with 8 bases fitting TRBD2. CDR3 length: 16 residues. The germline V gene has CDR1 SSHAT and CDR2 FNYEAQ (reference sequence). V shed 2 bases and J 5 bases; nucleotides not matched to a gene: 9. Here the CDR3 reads CASSLPQRGTIDTQYF. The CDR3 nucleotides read TGTGCCAGCAGCTTACCCCAGCGGGGGACGATAGATACGCAGTATTTT.

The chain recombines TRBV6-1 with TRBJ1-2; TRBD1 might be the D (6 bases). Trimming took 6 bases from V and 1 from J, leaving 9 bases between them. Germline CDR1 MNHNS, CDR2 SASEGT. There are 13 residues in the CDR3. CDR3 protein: CASSRQDNYGYTF. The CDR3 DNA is TGTGCCAGCAGCCGACAGGATAACTATGGCTACACCTTC.

The CDR3 bases are TGTGCCAGCAGTATGCGGACAGGCTCCTACACCTTC. Translating gives CASSMRTGSYTF. The rearrangement joins TRBV27 to TRBJ1-2; the match to TRBD1 covers 7 bases. The junction had 7 bases not matched to a gene; V was cut back by 5 bases and J by 10 bases. CDR1 is MNHEY, CDR2 SMNVEV, per germline (reference sequence). The CDR3 covers 12 residues.

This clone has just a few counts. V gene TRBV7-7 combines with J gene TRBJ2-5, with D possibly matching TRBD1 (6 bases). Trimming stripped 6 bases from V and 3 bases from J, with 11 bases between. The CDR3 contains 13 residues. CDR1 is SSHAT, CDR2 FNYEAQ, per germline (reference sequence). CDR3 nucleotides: TGTGCCAGCAGTCGAGGACAGAAAGAGACCCAGTACTTC. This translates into CASSRGQKETQYF.

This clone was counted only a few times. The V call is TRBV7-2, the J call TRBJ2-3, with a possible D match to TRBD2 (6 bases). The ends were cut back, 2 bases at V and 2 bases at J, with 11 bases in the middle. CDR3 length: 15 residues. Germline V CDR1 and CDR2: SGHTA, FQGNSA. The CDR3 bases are TGTGCCAGCAGCTTATGGGGGGTCGCCACAGATACGCAGTATTTT. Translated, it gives CASSLWGVATDTQYF. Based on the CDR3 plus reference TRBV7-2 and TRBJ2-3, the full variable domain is GAGVSQSPSNKVTEKGKDVELRCDPISGHTALYWYRQSLGQGLEFLIYFQGNSAPDKSGLPSDRFSAERTGGSVSTLTIQRTQQEDSAVYLCASSLWGVATDTQYFGPGTRLTVL.

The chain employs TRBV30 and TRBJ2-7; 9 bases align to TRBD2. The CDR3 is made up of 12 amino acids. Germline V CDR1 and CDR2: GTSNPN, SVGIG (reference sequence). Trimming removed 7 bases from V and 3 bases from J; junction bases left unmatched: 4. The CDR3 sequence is CAYSAGGYEQYF. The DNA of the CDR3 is TGTGCCTACTCAGCGGGGGGCTACGAGCAGTACTTC.

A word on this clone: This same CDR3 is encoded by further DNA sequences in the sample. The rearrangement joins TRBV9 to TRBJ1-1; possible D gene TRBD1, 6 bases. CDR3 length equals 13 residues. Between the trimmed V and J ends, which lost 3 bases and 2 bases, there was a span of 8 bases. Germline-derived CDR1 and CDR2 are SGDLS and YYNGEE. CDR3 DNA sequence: TGTGCCAGCAGCGAACAGGGTAACACTGAAGCTTTCTTT. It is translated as CASSEQGNTEAFF.

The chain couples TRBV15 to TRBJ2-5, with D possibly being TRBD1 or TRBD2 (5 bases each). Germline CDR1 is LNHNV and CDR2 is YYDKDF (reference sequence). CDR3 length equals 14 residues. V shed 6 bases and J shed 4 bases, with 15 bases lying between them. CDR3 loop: CATRSRGGGETQYF. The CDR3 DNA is TGTGCCACCAGGAGTAGGGGCGGAGGAGAGACCCAGTACTTC.

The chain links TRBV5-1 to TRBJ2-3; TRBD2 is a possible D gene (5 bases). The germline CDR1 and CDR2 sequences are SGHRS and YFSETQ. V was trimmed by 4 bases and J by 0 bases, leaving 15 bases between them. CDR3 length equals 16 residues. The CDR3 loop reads CASSPGGGLSTDTQYF. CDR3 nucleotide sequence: TGCGCCAGCAGCCCGGGTGGCGGGCTTAGCACAGATACGCAGTATTTT.

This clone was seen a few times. CDR3 DNA: TGTGCCAGCAGCTTCTTGGGGGCGACAGATACGCAGTATTTT. Its translation is CASSFLGATDTQYF. The V and J genes are TRBV7-9 and TRBJ2-3, with D tentatively TRBD1 (6 bases). Trimming took off 3 bases at V and 3 bases at J, with 10 bases between the two ends. CDR3 length: 14 residues. Germline V gene lookup returns CDR1 SEHNR and CDR2 FQNEAQ (reference sequence).

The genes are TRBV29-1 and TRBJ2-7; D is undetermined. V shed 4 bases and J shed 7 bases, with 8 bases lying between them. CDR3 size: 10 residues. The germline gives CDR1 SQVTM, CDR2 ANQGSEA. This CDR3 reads CSVGSEEQYF. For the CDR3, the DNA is TGCAGCGTTGGCTCTGAAGAGCAGTACTTC.

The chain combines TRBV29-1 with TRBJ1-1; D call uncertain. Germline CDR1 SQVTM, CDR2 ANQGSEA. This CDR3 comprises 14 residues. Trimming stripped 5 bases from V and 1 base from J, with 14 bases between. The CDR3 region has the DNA TGCAGCGTTACTCGGAGCCTTGGGAACACTGAAGCTTTCTTT. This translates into CSVTRSLGNTEAFF. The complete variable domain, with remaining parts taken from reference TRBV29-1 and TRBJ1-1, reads SAVISQKPSRDICQRGTSLTIQCQVDSQVTMMFWYRQQPGQSLTLIATANQGSEATYESGFVIDKFPISRPNLTFSTLTVSNMSPEDSSIYLCSVTRSLGNTEAFFGQGTRLTVV.

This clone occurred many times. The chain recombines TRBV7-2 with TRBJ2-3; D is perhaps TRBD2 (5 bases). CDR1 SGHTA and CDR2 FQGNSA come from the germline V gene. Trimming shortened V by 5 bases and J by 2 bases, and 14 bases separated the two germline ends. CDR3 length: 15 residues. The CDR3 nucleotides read TGTGCCAGCAGCCCAGCTCGGGGAAACACAGATACGCAGTATTTT. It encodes CASSPARGNTDTQYF.